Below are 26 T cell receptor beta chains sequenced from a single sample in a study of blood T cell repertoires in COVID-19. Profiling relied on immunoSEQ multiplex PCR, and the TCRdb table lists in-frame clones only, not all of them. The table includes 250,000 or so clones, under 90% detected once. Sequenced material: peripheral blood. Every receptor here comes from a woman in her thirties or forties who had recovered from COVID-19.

The CDR3 here is CASSQDLAQGEAFF. The CDR3, as DNA: TGTGCCAGCAGCCAAGATCTTGCCCAGGGAGAAGCTTTCTTT. The chain has TRBV3-1 (or the pseudogene TRBV3-2) and TRBJ1-1; maybe TRBD1 (5 bases). This CDR3 comprises 14 residues. Germline CDR1 is LGHDT and CDR2 is YNNKEL (reference sequence). V shed 0 bases and J shed 8 bases, with 13 bases lying between them.

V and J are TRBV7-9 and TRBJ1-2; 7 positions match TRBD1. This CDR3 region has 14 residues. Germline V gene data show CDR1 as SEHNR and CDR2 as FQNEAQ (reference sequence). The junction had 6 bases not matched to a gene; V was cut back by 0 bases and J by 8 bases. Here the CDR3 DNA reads TGTGCCAGCAGCTTAGCGGAGGGGGCTTCGGGCTACACCTTC. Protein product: CASSLAEGASGYTF.

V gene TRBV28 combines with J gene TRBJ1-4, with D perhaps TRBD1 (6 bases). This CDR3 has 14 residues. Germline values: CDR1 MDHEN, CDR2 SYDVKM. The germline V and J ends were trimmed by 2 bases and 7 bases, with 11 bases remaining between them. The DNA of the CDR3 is TGTGCCAGCAGTTTACCCGGGACACTTGAAAAACTGTTTTTT. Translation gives CASSLPGTLEKLFF. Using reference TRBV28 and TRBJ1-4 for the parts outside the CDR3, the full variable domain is DVKVTQSSRYLVKRTGEKVFLECVQDMDHENMFWYRQDPGLGLRLIYFSYDVKMKEKGDIPEGYSVSREKKERFSLILESASTNQTSMYLCASSLPGTLEKLFFGSGTQLSVL.

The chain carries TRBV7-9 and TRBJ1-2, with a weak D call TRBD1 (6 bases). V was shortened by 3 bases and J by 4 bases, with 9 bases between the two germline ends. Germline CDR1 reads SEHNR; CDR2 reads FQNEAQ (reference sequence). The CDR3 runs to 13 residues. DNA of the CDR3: TGTGCCAGCAGCTTGGGGGCTAGCTATGGCTACACCTTC. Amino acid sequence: CASSLGASYGYTF.

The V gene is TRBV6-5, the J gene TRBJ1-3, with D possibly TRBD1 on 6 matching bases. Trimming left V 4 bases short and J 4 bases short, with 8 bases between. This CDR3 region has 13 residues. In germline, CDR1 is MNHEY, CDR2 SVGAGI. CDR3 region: CASSSGVGNTIYF. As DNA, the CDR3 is TGTGCCAGCAGTTCAGGGGTCGGAAACACCATATATTTT.

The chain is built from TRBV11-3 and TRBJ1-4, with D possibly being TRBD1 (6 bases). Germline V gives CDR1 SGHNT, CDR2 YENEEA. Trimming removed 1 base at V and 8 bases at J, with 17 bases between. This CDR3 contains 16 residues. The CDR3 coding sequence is TGTGCCAGCAGCTTAGGAGCCTTCAGGGGTCGGGAAAAACTGTTTTTT. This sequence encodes CASSLGAFRGREKLFF.

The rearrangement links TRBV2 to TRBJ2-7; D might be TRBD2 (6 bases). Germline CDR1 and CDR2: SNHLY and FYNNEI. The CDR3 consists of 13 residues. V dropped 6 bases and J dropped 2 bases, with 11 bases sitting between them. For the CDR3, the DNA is TGTGCCAGCAGCGCGGGACTCCCCTACGAGCAGTACTTC. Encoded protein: CASSAGLPYEQYF.

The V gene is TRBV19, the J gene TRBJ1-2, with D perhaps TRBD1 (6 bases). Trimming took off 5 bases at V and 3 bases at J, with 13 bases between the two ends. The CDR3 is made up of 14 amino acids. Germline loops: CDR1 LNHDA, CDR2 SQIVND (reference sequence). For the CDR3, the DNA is TGTGCCAGTAGTTCAACCGGGACACACTATGGCTACACCTTC. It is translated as CASSSTGTHYGYTF.

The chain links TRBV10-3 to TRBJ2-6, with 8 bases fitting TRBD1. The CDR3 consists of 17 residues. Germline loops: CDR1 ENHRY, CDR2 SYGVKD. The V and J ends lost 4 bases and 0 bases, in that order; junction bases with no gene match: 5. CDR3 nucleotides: TGTGCCATCAGTGGGGGACAGGTCGACTCTGGGGCCAACGTCCTGACTTTC. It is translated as CAISGGQVDSGANVLTF.

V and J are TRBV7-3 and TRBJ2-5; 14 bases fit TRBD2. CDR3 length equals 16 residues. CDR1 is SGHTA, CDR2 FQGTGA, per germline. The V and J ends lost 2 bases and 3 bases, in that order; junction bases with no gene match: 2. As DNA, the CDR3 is TGTGCCAGCAGCTTAGGGGGACTAGCGGGAGAAGAGACCCAGTACTTC. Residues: CASSLGGLAGEETQYF.

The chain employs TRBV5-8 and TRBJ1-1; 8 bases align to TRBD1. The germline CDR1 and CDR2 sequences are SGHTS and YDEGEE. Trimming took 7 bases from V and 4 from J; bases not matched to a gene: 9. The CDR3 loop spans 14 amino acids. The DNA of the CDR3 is TGTGCCAGCCCCCAAACAGGGGGTGGCACTGAAGCTTTCTTT. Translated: CASPQTGGGTEAFF. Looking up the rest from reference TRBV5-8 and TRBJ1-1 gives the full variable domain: EAGVTQSPTHLIKTRGQQATLRCSPISGHTSVYWYQQALGLGLQFLLWYDEGEERNRGNFPPRFSGRQFPNYSSELNVNALELEDSALYLCASPQTGGGTEAFFGQGTRLTVV.

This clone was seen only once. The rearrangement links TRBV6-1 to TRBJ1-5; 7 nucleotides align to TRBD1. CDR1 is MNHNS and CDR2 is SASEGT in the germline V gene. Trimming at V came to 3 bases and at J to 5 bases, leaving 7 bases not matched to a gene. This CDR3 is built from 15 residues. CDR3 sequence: CASSEATGSHQPQHF. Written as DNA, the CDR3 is TGTGCCAGCAGTGAGGCGACAGGGTCGCATCAGCCCCAGCATTTT.

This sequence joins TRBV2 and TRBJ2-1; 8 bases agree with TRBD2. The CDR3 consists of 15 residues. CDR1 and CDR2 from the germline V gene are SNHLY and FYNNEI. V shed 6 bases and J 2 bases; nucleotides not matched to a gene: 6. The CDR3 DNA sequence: TGTGCCAGCAGGGATAGCGGGACGCCCTACAATGAGCAGTTCTTC. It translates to CASRDSGTPYNEQFF.

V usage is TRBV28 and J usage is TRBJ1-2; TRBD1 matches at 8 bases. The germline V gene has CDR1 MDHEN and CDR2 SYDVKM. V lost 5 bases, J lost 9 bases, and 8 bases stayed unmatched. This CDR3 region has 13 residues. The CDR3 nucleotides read TGTGCCAGCAGTCCGCAGGACAGGGATCGCTACACCTTC. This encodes CASSPQDRDRYTF.

The CDR3 sequence is CAWSNRGVRADTQYF. As DNA, the CDR3 is TGTGCCTGGAGTAACCGGGGGGTTCGCGCAGATACGCAGTATTTT. The gene calls are TRBV30 and TRBJ2-3, with 7 nucleotides matching TRBD2. This CDR3 is 15 amino acids long. V lost 2 bases and J lost 4; bases outside the gene matches: 9. The V gene's germline CDR1 is GTSNPN and CDR2 SVGIG (reference sequence).

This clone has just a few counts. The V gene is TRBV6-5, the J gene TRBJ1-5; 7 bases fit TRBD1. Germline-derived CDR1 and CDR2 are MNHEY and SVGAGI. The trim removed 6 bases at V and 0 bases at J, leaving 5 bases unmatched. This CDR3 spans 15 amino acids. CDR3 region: CASRSHRGSNQPQHF. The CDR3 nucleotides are TGTGCCAGCAGGTCCCACAGGGGTAGCAATCAGCCCCAGCATTTT.

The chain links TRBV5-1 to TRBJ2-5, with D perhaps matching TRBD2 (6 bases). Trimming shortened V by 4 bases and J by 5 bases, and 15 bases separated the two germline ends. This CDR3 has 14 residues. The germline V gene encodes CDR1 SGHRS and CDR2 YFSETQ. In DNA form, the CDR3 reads TGCGCCAGCAGCCCGGGACTGGAAGGGGAGACCCAGTACTTC. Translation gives CASSPGLEGETQYF.

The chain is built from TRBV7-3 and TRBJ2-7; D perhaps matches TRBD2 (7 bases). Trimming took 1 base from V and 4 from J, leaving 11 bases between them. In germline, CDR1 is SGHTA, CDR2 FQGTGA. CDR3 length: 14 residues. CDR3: CASSLSGGDYEQYF. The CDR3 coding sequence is TGTGCCAGCAGCTTAAGCGGGGGCGATTACGAGCAGTACTTC.

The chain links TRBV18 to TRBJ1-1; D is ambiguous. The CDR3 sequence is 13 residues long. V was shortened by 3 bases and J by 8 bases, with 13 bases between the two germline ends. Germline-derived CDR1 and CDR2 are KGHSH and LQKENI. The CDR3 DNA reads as TGTGCCAGCTCACCCCCGGGGTCGCTAGAAGCTTTCTTT. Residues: CASSPPGSLEAFF. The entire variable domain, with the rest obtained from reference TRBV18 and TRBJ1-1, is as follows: NAGVMQNPRHLVRRRGQEARLRCSPMKGHSHVYWYRQLPEEGLKFMVYLQKENIIDESGMPKERFSAEFPKEGPSILRIQQVVRGDSAAYFCASSPPGSLEAFFGQGTRLTVV.

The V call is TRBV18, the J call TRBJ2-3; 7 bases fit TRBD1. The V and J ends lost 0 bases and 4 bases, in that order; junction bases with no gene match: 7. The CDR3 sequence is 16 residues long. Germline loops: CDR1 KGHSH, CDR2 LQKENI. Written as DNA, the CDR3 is TGTGCCAGCTCACCACCACAGGGGCCCCGGGCAGATACGCAGTATTTT. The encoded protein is CASSPPQGPRADTQYF. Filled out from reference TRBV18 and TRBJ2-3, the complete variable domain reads NAGVMQNPRHLVRRRGQEARLRCSPMKGHSHVYWYRQLPEEGLKFMVYLQKENIIDESGMPKERFSAEFPKEGPSILRIQQVVRGDSAAYFCASSPPQGPRADTQYFGPGTRLTVL.

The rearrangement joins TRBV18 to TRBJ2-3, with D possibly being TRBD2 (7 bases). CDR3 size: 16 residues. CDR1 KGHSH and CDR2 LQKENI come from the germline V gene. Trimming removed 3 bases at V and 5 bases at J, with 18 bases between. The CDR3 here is CASSPSAGASGDTQYF. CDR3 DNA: TGTGCCAGCTCACCGAGCGCGGGGGCGAGTGGAGATACGCAGTATTTT.

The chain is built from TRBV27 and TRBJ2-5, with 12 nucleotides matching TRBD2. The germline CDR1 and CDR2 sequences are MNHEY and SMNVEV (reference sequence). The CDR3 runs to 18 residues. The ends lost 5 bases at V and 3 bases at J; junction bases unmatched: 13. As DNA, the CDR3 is TGTGCCAGCAGTCCCCTCTCGGGACTAGCGGGCTACAAAGAGACCCAGTACTTC. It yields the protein CASSPLSGLAGYKETQYF.

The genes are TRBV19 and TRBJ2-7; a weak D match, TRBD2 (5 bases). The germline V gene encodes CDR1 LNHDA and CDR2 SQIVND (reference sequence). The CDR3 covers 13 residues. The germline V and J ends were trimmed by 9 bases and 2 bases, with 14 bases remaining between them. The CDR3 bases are TGTGCCAGCAGTCCCTCCGGGGCCTACGAGCAGTACTTC. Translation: CASSPSGAYEQYF.

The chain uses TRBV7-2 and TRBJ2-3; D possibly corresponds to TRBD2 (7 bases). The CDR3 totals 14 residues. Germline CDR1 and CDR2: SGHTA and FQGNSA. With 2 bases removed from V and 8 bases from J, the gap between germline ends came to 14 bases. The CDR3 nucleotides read TGTGCCAGCAGCTTAAATGGAGGGGGGGGTACGCAGTATTTT. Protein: CASSLNGGGGTQYF.

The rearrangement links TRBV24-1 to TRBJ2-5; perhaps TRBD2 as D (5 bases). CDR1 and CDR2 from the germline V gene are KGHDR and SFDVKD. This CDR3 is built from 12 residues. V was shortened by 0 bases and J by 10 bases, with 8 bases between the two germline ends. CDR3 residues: CATSDLAGVQYF. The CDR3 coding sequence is TGTGCCACCAGTGATTTGGCGGGTGTCCAGTACTTC.

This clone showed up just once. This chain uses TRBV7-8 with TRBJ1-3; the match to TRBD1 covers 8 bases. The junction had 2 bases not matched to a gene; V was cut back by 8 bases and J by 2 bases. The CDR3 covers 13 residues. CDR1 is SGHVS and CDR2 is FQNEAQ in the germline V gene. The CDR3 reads CASAQGAGNTIYF. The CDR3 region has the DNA TGTGCCAGCGCACAGGGGGCTGGAAACACCATATATTTT.